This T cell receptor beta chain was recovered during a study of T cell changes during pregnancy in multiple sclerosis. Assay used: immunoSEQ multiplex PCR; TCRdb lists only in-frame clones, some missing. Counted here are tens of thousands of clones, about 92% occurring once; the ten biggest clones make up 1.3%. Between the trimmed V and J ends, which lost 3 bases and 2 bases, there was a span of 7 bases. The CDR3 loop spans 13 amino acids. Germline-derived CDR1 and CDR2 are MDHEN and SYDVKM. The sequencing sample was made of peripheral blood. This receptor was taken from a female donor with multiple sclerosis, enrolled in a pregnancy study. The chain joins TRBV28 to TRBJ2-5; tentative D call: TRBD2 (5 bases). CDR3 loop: CASSLTIQETQYF. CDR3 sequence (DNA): TGTGCCAGCAGTTTGACTATTCAAGAGACCCAGTACTTC.